This T cell receptor (beta chain) stems from a study of CD8+CD57+ T cells in acquired aplastic anemia. CDR3 and TCR beta VDJ profiling relied on a genomic DNA template. TCRdb ran MiXCR on the reads and lists one entry per CDR3 protein. The table lists about 130,000 distinct CDR3 sequences, about 40% of them singletons, with over 6.5% in the top ten. In regard to this clonotype: A read error may produce the germline difference seen at one junction end.

The CDR3 length is 11 residues. The germline CDR1 and CDR2 sequences are SQVTM and ANQGSEA. The receptor was derived from a human donor in good health, serving as a control. The sample taken for sequencing was sorted CD4+, CD8+, or CD8+CD57+ T cells (not recorded which) from PBMCs. The chain employs TRBV29-1 and TRBJ2-6, with a possible D match to TRBD1 (5 bases). CDR3 sequence (DNA): TGCAGCGCGGACATTATGAACACTGAAGCTTTC. Translating it yields CSADIMNTEAF.